Listed here is a single T cell receptor beta chain. Via MiXCR, TCRdb re-called the 5' RACE reads, giving one row per CDR3 protein. The table shows approximately 300,000 distinct CDR3 sequences, with over 8.5% occurring only once. The source of the sample is a study of identical twins. The same sample was also studied in work on yellow fever vaccine responses in identical twins.

This TCR came from a woman in her late teens or twenties in good health. The sequenced material came from CD8+ T cells sorted from blood.

The CDR3 coding sequence is TGCAGTGCCAAGCCCGGGGACAGACCATACGAGCAGTACTTC. Translation: CSAKPGDRPYEQYF. V is TRBV20-1 and J is TRBJ2-7; 7 bases align to TRBD1. CDR3 length equals 14 residues. The germline CDR1 and CDR2 sequences are DFQATT and SNEGSKA (reference sequence). Germline trimming cut 6 bases from V and 4 bases from J; bases unmatched to any gene: 12.